A single T cell receptor beta chain is shown here with its context. Its antigen is unidentified. Specified time point: week 11, during vaccination. With topical imiquimod, each dose of the vaccine consisted of 300 ug of mutant IDH1 20-mer peptide. This CDR3 contains 18 residues. The germline gives CDR1 SGHDT, CDR2 YYEEEE. Trimming shortened V by 2 bases and J by 0 bases, and 18 bases separated the two germline ends. This entry belongs to a study of a mutant IDH1 vaccine in newly diagnosed glioma. Sequenced by immunoSEQ multiplex PCR; TCRdb stores in-frame clones only, minus some. Counted here are around 120,000 clones, around 77% occurring once; the ten biggest clones make up approximately 5%.

J is TRBJ1-3 and V is TRBV5-6; D remains ambiguous. The sample consisted of PBMCs, taken from a glioma patient whose treatment included an IDH1 peptide vaccine. The sequence was collected from a man aged 35 to 55 with glioma. CDR3: CASSFQWLGRSSGNTIYF. In nucleotides, the CDR3 is TGTGCCAGCAGCTTCCAGTGGCTCGGTAGAAGCTCTGGAAACACCATATATTTT.